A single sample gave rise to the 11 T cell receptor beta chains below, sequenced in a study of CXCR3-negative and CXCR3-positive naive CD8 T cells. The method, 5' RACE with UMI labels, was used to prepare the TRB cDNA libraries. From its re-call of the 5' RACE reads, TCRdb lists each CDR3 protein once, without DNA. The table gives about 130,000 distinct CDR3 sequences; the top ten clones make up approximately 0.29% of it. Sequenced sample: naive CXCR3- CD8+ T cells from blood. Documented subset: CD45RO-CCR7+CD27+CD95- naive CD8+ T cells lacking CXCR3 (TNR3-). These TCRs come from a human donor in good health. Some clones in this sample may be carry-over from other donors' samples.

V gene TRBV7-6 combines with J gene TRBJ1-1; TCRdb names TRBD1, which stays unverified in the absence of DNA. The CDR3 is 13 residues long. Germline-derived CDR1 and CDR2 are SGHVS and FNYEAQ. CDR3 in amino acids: CASSLAEGREAFF.

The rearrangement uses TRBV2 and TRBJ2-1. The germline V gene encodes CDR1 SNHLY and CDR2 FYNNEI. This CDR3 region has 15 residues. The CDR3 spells CASSDGGVGYNEQFF. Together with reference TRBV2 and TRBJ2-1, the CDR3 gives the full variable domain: EPEVTQTPSHQVTQMGQEVILRCVPISNHLYFYWYRQILGQKVEFLVSFYNNEISEKSEIFDDQFSVERPDGSNFTLKIRSTKLEDSAMYFCASSDGGVGYNEQFFGPGTRLTVL.

The CDR3 spells CSVEEALANYGYTF. The chain links TRBV29-1 to TRBJ1-2. This CDR3 region has 14 residues. CDR1 is SQVTM, CDR2 ANQGSEA, per germline.

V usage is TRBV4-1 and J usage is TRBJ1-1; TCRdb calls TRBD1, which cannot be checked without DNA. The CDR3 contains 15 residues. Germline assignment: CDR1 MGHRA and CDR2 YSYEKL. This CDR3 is CASSQDQGWDTEAFF.

Here the CDR3 reads CSVEGVRGLTEAFF. The J gene is TRBJ1-1, the V gene TRBV29-1; the D call of TRBD1 rests on TCRdb alone, since no DNA is present to check it. The germline V gene encodes CDR1 SQVTM and CDR2 ANQGSEA. The CDR3 extends over 14 amino acids.

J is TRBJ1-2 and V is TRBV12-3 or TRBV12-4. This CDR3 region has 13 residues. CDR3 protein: CASSFPSNYGYTF.

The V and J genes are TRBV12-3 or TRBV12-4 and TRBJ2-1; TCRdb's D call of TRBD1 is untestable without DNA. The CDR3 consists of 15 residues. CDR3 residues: CATHSPGGAGNEQFF.

CDR3: CASSEGLAGHSYNEQFF. The chain joins TRBV2 to TRBJ2-1; TCRdb's assignment of TRBD2 cannot be checked, as there is no DNA. The CDR3 sequence is 17 residues long. Germline CDR1 and CDR2: SNHLY and FYNNEI. The variable domain in full, with the rest retrieved from reference TRBV2 and TRBJ2-1, is EPEVTQTPSHQVTQMGQEVILRCVPISNHLYFYWYRQILGQKVEFLVSFYNNEISEKSEIFDDQFSVERPDGSNFTLKIRSTKLEDSAMYFCASSEGLAGHSYNEQFFGPGTRLTVL.

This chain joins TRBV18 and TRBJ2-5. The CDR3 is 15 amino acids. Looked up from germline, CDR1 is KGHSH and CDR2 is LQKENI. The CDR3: CASSPPTDYQETQYF.

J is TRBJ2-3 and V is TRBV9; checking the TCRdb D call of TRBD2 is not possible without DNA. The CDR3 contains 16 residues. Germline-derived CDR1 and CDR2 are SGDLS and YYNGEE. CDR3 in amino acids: CASSVELAGRRDTQYF.

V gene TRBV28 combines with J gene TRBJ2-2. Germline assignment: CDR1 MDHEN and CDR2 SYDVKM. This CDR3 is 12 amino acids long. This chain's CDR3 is CASSFSARELFF.